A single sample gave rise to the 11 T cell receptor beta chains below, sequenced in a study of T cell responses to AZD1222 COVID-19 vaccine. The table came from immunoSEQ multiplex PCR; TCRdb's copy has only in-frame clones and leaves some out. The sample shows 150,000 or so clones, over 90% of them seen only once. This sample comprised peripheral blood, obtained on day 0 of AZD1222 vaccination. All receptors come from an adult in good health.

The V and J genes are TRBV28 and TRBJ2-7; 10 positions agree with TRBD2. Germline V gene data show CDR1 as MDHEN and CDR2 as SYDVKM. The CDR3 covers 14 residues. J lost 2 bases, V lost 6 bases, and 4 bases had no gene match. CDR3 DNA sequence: TGTGCCAGCAGGCAAGGACTAGCGGCCTACGAGCAGTACTTC. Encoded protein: CASRQGLAAYEQYF.

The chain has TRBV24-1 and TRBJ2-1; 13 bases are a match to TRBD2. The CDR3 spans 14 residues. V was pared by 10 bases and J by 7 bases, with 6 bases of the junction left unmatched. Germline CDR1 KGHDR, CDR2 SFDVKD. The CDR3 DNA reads TGTGCCACGGGACTAGCGGGGCTTGTGAATGAGCAGTTCTTC. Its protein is CATGLAGLVNEQFF.

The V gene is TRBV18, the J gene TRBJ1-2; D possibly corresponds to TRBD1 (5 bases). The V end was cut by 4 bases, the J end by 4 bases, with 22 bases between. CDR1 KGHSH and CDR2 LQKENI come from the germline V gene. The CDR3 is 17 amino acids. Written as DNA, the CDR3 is TGTGCCAGCTCACTCGGGGCAGGCCAGCCGAATTCCTATGGCTACACCTTC. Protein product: CASSLGAGQPNSYGYTF.

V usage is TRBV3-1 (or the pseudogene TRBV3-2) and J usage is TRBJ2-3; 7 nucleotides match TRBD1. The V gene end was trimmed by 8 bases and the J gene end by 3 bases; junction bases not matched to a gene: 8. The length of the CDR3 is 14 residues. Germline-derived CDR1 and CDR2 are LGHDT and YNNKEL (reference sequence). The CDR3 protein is CASALRGMTDTQYF. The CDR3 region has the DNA TGTGCCAGCGCCCTCAGGGGGATGACAGATACGCAGTATTTT.

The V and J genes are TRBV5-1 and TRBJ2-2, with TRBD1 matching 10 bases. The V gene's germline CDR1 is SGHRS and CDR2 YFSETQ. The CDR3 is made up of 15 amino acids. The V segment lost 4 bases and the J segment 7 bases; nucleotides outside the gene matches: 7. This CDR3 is CASSPDRGLGGELFF. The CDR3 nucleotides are TGCGCCAGCAGCCCTGACAGGGGGCTTGGCGGGGAGCTGTTTTTT.

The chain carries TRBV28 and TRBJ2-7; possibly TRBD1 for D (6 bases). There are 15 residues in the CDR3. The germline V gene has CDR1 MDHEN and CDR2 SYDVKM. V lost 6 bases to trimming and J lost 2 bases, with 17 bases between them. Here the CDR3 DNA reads TGTGCCAGCAGCCTCCGGGACATGTCAACCTACGAGCAGTACTTC. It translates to CASSLRDMSTYEQYF.

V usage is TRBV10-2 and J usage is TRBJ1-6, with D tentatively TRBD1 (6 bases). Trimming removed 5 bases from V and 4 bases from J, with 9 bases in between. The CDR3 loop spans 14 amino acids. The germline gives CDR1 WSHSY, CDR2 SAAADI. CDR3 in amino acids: CASSTGTYNSPLHF. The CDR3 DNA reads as TGCGCCAGCAGTACCGGGACATATAATTCACCCCTCCACTTT.

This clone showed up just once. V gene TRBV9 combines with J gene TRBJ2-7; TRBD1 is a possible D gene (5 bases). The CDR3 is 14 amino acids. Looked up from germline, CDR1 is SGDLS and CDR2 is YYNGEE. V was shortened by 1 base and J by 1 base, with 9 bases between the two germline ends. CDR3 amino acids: CASSVYPGSYEQYF. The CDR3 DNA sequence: TGTGCCAGCAGCGTATACCCAGGGTCCTACGAGCAGTACTTC.

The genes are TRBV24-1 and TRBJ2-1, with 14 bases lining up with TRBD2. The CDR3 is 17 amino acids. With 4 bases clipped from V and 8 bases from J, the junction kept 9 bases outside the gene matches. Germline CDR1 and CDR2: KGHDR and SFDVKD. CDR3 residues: CATSDGPGTSGSHEQFF. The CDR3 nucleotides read TGTGCCACCAGTGACGGGCCCGGGACTAGCGGGAGTCATGAGCAGTTCTTC.

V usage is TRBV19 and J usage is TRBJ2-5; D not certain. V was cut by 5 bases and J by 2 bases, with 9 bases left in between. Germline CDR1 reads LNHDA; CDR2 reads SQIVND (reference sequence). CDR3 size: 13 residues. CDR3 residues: CASSLPSQETQYF. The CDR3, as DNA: TGTGCCAGTAGTCTCCCATCTCAAGAGACCCAGTACTTC.

The CDR3, as DNA: TGTGCCAGCAGCCGTACACGAGACAGGGAGGGTGAAGCTTTCTTT. This sequence encodes CASSRTRDREGEAFF. J is TRBJ1-1 and V is TRBV5-4; 7 bases match TRBD1. The V gene's germline CDR1 is SGHNT and CDR2 YYREEE (reference sequence). The CDR3 is 15 residues long. J gave up 7 bases and V 4 bases, and 13 bases lay outside the gene matches. The full variable domain, its missing parts supplied by reference TRBV5-4 and TRBJ1-1, is ETGVTQSPTHLIKTRGQQVTLRCSSQSGHNTVSWYQQALGQGPQFIFQYYREEENGRGNFPPRFSGLQFPNYSSELNVNALELDDSALYLCASSRTRDREGEAFFGQGTRLTVV.